This TCR beta chain was identified in a study of OX40 agonist ivuxolimab in advanced cancers. For context, the study as a whole: Ivuxolimab was a fully human IgG2 agonistic monoclonal antibody targeting the costimulatory receptor OX40 (CD134). Intravenous ivuxolimab was administered to patients every 2 weeks at six dose levels: 0.01, 0.1, 0.3, 1.5, 3 and 10 mg/kg. Among the approximately 50 dose-escalation patients, 19 had hepatocellular carcinoma, about 15 melanoma, 9 renal cell carcinoma and 9 head and neck cancer. A male proportion of around 80% and a mean age of around 60 years, ranging from about 23 to 79, were recorded for the dose-escalation cohort. Patients were allowed to have had prior anti-PD-1, anti-PD-L1 or anti-CTLA-4 therapy, and 30% to 40% of the dose-escalation patients had previously received checkpoint inhibitors. Three dose-escalation patients achieved partial responses, one with hepatocellular carcinoma and two with cutaneous melanoma. The point of sequencing TCRbeta in the periphery was to test whether ivuxolimab changed TCR sequence diversity and drove clonal T-cell expansion. The paper reports the monotherapy dose-escalation portion (N of about 50 patients) of the phase I ivuxolimab trial.

The CDR3 covers 13 residues, taking in both the cysteine and the phenylalanine. The entry retains the CDR3 DNA only, 39 bases that are in frame from base 1. Based on the germline V gene, the CDR1 and CDR2 sequences are SGHTA and FQGTGA. Between the V and J ends, shortened by 6 bases and 2 bases respectively, the junction contains 9 bases. For sequencing of the TCRbeta CDR3 region, genomic DNA was extracted from the sorted cells. The immunoSEQ Assay was used for sequencing of TCRbeta CDR3 regions. Drawn from immuneACCESS, this table holds only the in-frame rearrangements with V and J called that TCRdb kept. Clones are partly lost; checked studies trace under half to an unresolved V gene and leave the rest unexplained. For this sample the table gives tens of thousands of clones, of which 84% were detected only once. The ten biggest clones cover approximately 7.2% of the sample. Comments on this clone: What antigen it recognizes has not been identified. Base qualities are not recorded, but no much larger clone differs from it by a single base.

General study outcomes and caveats: Low levels of normalized T-cell clonal expansion were also seen in some patients who did not respond. On average, CD8+ T cells showed more expanded clones than CD4+ T cells after ivuxolimab. Partial responders in the 0.1-3.0 mg/kg groups had among the lowest normalized peripheral clonal expansion, especially among CD8+ T cells. Antigen specificity was not determined for the clonally expanded peripheral T cells. At doses of 0.1 to 3.0 mg/kg, clonal expansion of both CD4+ and CD8+ T cells in blood was seen between baseline and week 6.

The trial excluded patients who had a history of autoimmune disease or who were on systemic immunosuppression. Peripheral blood for TCR sequencing was collected from all dose cohorts at baseline, on cycle 4 day 1, and on cycle 7 day 1. The samples were drawn from a first-in-human, open-label, multicenter phase I dose-escalation trial of ivuxolimab. Adults with locally advanced or metastatic melanoma, renal cell, hepatocellular, or head and neck squamous cell carcinoma were enrolled in the trial. Before TCR sequencing, CD4+ T cells and CD8+ T cells were sorted from peripheral blood as separate populations.

This receptor was taken from an adult with an advanced solid tumor such as melanoma, head and neck, liver or kidney cancer. Recombination joined TRBV7-3 with TRBJ2-3, with TRBD1 tentatively as D gene (5 bases match). This sample comprised CD4+ or CD8+ T cells sorted from blood, obtained in a trial of the OX40 agonist ivuxolimab. The CDR3 reads as follows: CASSPGSTDTQYF. The sequenced DNA is TGTGCCAGCAGTCCAGGGTCCACAGATACGCAGTATTTT.